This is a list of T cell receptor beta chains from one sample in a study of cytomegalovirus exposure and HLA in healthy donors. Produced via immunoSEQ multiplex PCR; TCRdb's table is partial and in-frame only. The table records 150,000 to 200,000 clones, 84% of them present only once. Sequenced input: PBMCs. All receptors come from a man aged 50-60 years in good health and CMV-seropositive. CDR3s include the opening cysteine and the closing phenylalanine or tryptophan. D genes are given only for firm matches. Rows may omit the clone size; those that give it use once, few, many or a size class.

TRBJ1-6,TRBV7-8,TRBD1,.,CASSVPGQRYNSPLHF,TGTGCCAGCAGCGTCCCGGGACAGCGATATAATTCACCCCTCCACTTT
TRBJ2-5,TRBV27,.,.,CASSLSLQETQYF,TGTGCCAGCAGTTTATCCCTCCAAGAGACCCAGTACTTC
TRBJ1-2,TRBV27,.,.,CASSPWGGHTSGYTF,TGTGCCAGCAGTCCCTGGGGGGGACATACCTCTGGCTACACCTTC
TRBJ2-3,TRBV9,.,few,CASSVNMAGGTDTQYF,TGTGCCAGCAGCGTAAACATGGCAGGGGGGACAGATACGCAGTATTTT
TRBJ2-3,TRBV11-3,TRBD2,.,CASSSRGLAGDTQYF,TGTGCCAGCAGCTCCCGGGGACTAGCGGGGGATACGCAGTATTTT
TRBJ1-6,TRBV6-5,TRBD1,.,CASRTSGTASSPLHF,TGTGCCAGCAGAACATCCGGGACAGCAAGTTCACCCCTCCACTTT
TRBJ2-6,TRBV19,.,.,CASRYLGANVLTF,TGTGCCAGTAGATACTTAGGGGCCAACGTCCTGACTTTC
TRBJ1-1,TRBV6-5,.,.,CASSYDADQTEAFF,TGTGCCAGCAGTTACGATGCGGATCAAACTGAAGCTTTCTTT
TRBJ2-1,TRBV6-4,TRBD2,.,CASKRDGSYNEQFF,TGTGCCAGCAAGCGGGACGGGAGCTACAATGAGCAGTTCTTC
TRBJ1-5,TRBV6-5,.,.,CASTPRSVNQPQHF,TGTGCCAGCACCCCCAGGTCCGTCAATCAGCCCCAGCATTTT
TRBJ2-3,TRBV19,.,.,CASSALGPRRTDTQYF,TGTGCCAGTAGCGCCCTTGGACCGAGGAGGACAGATACGCAGTATTTT
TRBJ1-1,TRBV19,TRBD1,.,CASSTGGQRTTEAFF,TGTGCCAGTAGTACCGGGGGACAGCGGACCACTGAAGCTTTCTTT
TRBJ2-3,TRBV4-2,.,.,CASSVSMRGSTDTQYF,TGTGCCAGCAGCGTCTCTATGCGGGGTAGCACAGATACGCAGTATTTT
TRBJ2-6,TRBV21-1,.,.,CASRLKNCGRACGANVLTF,TGTGCCAGCAGGCTGAAGAATTGCGGGAGGGCTTGTGGGGCCAACGTCCTGACTTTC
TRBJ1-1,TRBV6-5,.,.,CASTGQLNTEAFF,TGTGCCAGCACCGGACAGCTGAACACTGAAGCTTTCTTT
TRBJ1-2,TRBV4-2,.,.,CASSQSRLVDYGYTF,TGTGCCAGCAGCCAATCCCGACTAGTGGACTATGGCTACACCTTC
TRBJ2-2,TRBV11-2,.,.,CASSSTGPAGELFF,TGTGCCAGCAGCTCCACAGGGCCGGCCGGGGAGCTGTTTTTT
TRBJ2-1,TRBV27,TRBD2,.,CASSAGLAGFYNEQFF,TGTGCCAGCAGCGCAGGACTAGCGGGGTTCTACAATGAGCAGTTCTTC
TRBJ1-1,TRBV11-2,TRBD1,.,CASSSRQGSGSGTEAFF,TGTGCCAGCAGCTCCCGACAGGGGAGCGGTTCGGGCACTGAAGCTTTCTTT
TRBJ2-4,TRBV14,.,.,CASSPRGWAKNIQYF,TGTGCCAGCAGTCCCAGGGGATGGGCCAAAAACATTCAGTACTTC
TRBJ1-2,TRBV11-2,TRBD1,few,CASSLGTGLSYGYTF,TGTGCCAGCAGCTTAGGGACAGGTCTGTCCTATGGCTACACCTTC
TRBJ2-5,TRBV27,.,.,CASSLARAGETQYF,TGTGCCAGCAGTTTGGCGCGCGCCGGGGAGACCCAGTACTTC
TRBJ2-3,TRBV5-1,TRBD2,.,CASSLERGVTSTDTQYF,TGCGCCAGCAGCTTGGAGCGGGGGGTCACTAGCACAGATACGCAGTATTTT
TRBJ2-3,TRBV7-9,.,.,CASSLTGGTDTQYF,TGTGCCAGCAGCTTAACGGGGGGCACAGATACGCAGTATTTT
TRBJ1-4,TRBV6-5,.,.,CASRGWESREKLFF,TGTGCCAGCAGGGGGTGGGAGAGCCGGGAAAAACTGTTTTTT
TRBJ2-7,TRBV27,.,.,CASSPDSSYEQYF,TGTGCCAGCAGCCCCGACAGCTCCTACGAGCAGTACTTC
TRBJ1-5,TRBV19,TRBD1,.,CASSIGDRGTYQPQHF,TGTGCCAGTAGTATAGGGGACAGGGGGACTTATCAGCCCCAGCATTTT
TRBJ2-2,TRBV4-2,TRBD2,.,CASSQGGAGGPDTGELFF,TGTGCCAGCAGCCAAGGAGGCGCGGGGGGGCCGGACACCGGGGAGCTGTTTTTT
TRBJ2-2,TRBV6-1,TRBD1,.,CASREQGAAGELFF,TGTGCCAGCAGGGAGCAGGGGGCGGCCGGGGAGCTGTTTTTT
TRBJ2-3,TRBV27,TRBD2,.,CASIAGSGGLADTQYF,TGTGCCAGCATCGCCGGTAGCGGGGGCTTGGCAGATACGCAGTATTTT
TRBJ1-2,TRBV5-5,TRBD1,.,CASSPGTGGGVYGYTF,TGTGCCAGCAGCCCCGGGACAGGGGGCGGGGTCTATGGCTACACCTTC
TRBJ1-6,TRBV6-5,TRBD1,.,CASHGGTDNSPLHF,TGTGCCAGCCATGGCGGGACAGATAATTCACCCCTCCACTTT
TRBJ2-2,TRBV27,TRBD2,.,CASSLTSGSSGELFF,TGTGCCAGCAGTTTGACTAGCGGGAGCTCCGGGGAGCTGTTTTTT
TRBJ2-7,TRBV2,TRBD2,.,CASSDELAGEQYF,TGTGCCAGCAGTGACGAGCTAGCGGGCGAGCAGTACTTC
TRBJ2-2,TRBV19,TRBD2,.,CASSISGGGGELFF,TGTGCCAGTAGTATAAGCGGGGGCGGCGGGGAGCTGTTTTTT
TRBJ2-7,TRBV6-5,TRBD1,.,CASSSGQGFSEQYF,TGTGCCAGCAGTTCGGGACAGGGCTTCTCCGAGCAGTACTTC
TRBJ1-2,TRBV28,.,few,CASSLPGHPLGNYGYTF,TGTGCCAGCAGTCTCCCGGGACACCCCCTCGGGAACTATGGCTACACCTTC
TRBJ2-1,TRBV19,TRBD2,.,CASSISGTSGYNEQFF,TGTGCCAGTAGTATCTCCGGGACTAGCGGTTACAATGAGCAGTTCTTC
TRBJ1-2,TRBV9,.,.,CASSVATVGRGGYTF,TGTGCCAGCAGCGTAGCGACAGTGGGGAGGGGGGGCTACACCTTC
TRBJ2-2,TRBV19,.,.,CASSIETAANTGELFF,TGTGCCAGTAGTATAGAGACAGCCGCGAACACCGGGGAGCTGTTTTTT
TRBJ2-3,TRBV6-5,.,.,CASKEGPSEGDTQYF,TGTGCCAGCAAGGAGGGGCCTTCGGAGGGAGATACGCAGTATTTT
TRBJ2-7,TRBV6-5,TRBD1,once,CASSYGTASREQYF,TGTGCCAGCAGTTACGGGACAGCCTCTAGGGAGCAGTACTTC
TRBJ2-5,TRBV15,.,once,CATSRSIDDRGQQYF,TGTGCCACCAGCAGATCCATCGATGATAGGGGCCAGCAGTACTTC
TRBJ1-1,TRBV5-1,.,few,CASTPGLSGMNTEAFF,TGCGCCAGCACCCCGGGACTCTCGGGGATGAACACTGAAGCTTTCTTT
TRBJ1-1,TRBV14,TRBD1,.,CASSLTGWTEAFF,TGTGCCAGCAGCTTGACAGGGTGGACTGAAGCTTTCTTT
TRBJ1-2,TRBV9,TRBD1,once,CASSPRDRDGYTF,TGTGCCAGCAGCCCCCGGGACAGGGATGGCTACACCTTC
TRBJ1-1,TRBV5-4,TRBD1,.,CASSTDDRGQAFF,TGTGCCAGCAGCACCGATGACAGGGGGCAAGCTTTCTTT
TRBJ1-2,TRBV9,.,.,CASSAQDSRYTF,TGTGCCAGCAGCGCGCAGGACAGCCGCTACACCTTC
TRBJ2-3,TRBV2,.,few,CASSEAGAVGTDTQYF,TGTGCCAGCAGTGAAGCGGGGGCCGTCGGCACAGATACGCAGTATTTT
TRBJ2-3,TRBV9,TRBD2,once,CASSVIAGALTDTQYF,TGTGCCAGCAGCGTTATAGCGGGGGCCCTCACAGATACGCAGTATTTT
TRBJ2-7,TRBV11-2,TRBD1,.,CASSLDHRGEQYF,TGTGCCAGCAGCTTAGACCACAGGGGCGAGCAGTACTTC
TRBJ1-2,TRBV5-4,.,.,CASSQEHPYGYTF,TGTGCCAGCAGCCAGGAACATCCGTATGGCTACACCTTC
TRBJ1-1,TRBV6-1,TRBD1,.,CASSPRQGLEAFF,TGTGCCAGCAGTCCAAGACAGGGACTGGAAGCTTTCTTT